This entry is about one TCR beta chain. Its recognized antigen is unknown. Base-call qualities are not available, and no considerably larger clone is one nucleotide away. This specimen belongs to a study of blood T cell repertoires in COVID-19 (dated by TCRdb to about 2020). A note on the overall study: Collaborator samples came from the United States, Italy and Spain and covered acute and convalescent phases of COVID-19. Where available, HLA class I and class II types were obtained from metadata supplied by the sample provider rather than from assay-based typing. The samples were drawn from two sources: the first 160 participants of the ongoing ImmuneRACE study, and approximately 1,300 subjects contributed by 6 global collaborators. Subjects who had been exposed to COVID-19, were actively infected with it, or had recovered from it provided the deeply sampled blood TCRbeta repertoires that made up the dataset. The repertoires were made available in a free public database intended to serve as a resource for research on the immune response to SARS-CoV-2. The sample metadata nearly always contained a de-identified subject ID, COVID-19 status, age in years and sex. The prospective study material was composed of cDNA or gDNA derived from T cells, B-cell-depleted T cells, or PBMCs. What the study reported, not specific to this receptor: The quantity of clinical and demographic metadata differed by source and by participant and was supplied without curation.

Collaborating institutions collected whole blood in K2EDTA tubes following their own protocols. For TCRbeta analysis, collaborators shipped samples as frozen whole blood, isolated PBMCs, or DNA extracted from either of those sample types. TCRbeta CDR3 regions were amplified from genomic DNA using the immunoSEQ Assay, a bias-controlled multiplex PCR. Per the original workflow: The number of nucleated cells in each sample was estimated from the amplification of reference gene primers within the assay. Sequence reads were collapsed and filtered to measure the absolute abundance of every unique TCRbeta CDR3 rearrangement. For each sample, productive Simpson clonality was calculated as the square root of Simpson's diversity index over productive rearrangements. TCRdb re-hosts the immuneACCESS table, in-frame sequences only. Its copies lack some clones; in the studies checked, an unresolved V gene accounts for under half of them, and the cause for the rest is not known. The D gene and trimming were derived from the DNA, and the V and J assignments and clone size from that table. This sample is represented by approximately 140,000 clones; 70% to 90% of them were singletons. Around 3.3% of the sample comes from the top ten.

The CDR3 has 17 amino acids, counting the end cysteine and phenylalanine. CDR3 DNA is the only sequence kept; it has 51 bases, read in frame from the first base. The CDR1 and CDR2 encoded by the germline V gene are MNHEY and SVGEGT. Here V drops 4 bases and J drops 4 bases, and the junction holds 8 bases not matched to any gene. What was sequenced was peripheral blood. The rearrangement combines TRBV6-2 or TRBV6-3 with TRBJ2-1; TRBD2 lines up with 12 middle nucleotides. This clonotype was sampled from an older man with acute or convalescent COVID-19. The CDR3: CASSSSSGRATYNEQFF. The bases read TGTGCCAGCAGTTCGTCTAGCGGGAGGGCTACGTACAATGAGCAGTTCTTC.